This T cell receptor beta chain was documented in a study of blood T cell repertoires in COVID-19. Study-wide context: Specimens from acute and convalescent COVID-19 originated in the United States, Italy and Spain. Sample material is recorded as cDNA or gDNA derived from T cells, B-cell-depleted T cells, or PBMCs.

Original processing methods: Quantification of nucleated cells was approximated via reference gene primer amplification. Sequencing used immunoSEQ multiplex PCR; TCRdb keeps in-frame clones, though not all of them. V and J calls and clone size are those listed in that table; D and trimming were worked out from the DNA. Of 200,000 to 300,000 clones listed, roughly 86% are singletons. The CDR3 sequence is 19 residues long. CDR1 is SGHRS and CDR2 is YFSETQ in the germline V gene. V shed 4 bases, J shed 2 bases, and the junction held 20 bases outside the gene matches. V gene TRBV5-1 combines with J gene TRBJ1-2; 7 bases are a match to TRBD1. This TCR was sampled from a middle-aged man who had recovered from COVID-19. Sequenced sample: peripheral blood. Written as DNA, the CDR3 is TGCGCCAGCAGCGCCCCCCAGGGGGGCAATCCTGCACCCAACTATGGCTACACCTTC. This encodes CASSAPQGGNPAPNYGYTF.